This T cell receptor (beta chain) emerged from a study of PD-L1 blockade in urothelial cancer. Across the whole study: Patients began atezolizumab, 1,200 mg intravenously every 3 weeks, in about 2014. Each blood sample yielded a median of 141,255 T cells.

The study enrolled patients with locally advanced or metastatic urothelial carcinoma. To note about this clone: The germline gene is not matched at one end of the junction; a read error may be the cause.

This CDR3 has 16 amino acids. The germline CDR1 and CDR2 sequences are SGHTA and FQGNSA. Data came from immunoSEQ multiplex PCR; TCRdb stores just in-frame clones and leaves some out. Of about 84,000 clones in the sample, 85% to 95% were seen once. This TCR was sampled from a man aged 55 to 69 with urothelial cancer. Sequences were derived from PBMCs, sampled around atezolizumab (anti-PD-L1) treatment. V and J are TRBV7-2 and TRBJ2-1; TRBD2 aligns across 12 bases. The CDR3 region is CASSLASTSGRSIPIF. The CDR3 DNA reads as TGTGCCAGCAGCTTAGCTAGCACTAGCGGGAGGTCTATTCCCATCTTC.